This T cell receptor (beta chain) was documented in a study of blood T cell repertoires in COVID-19. Turning to the study itself: The origin of the acute and convalescent COVID-19 samples was the United States, Italy and Spain.

Measured with immunoSEQ multiplex PCR; TCRdb has only the in-frame clones, and not every one. The sample yields tens of thousands of clones, around 80% seen once. Germline CDR1 is SGHVS and CDR2 is FNYEAQ. The CDR3 has 13 amino acids. With 3 bases removed from V and 6 bases from J, the gap between germline ends came to 10 bases. This TCR came from a human donor in a cohort sampled during active COVID-19. Sequencing was done on a sample of peripheral blood. This sequence joins TRBV7-6 and TRBJ2-3, with D possibly matching TRBD1 (6 bases). The DNA of the CDR3 is TGTGCCAGCAGCTTTCAGAGGGGGGATACGCAGTATTTT. It yields the protein CASSFQRGDTQYF.